A selection of T cell receptor beta chains follows, all from one sample in a study of T cell clonotyping in hematopoietic cell transplantation. Assay used: immunoSEQ multiplex PCR; TCRdb lists only in-frame clones, some missing. The sample carries about 8,700 clones, roughly 85% recorded once. The specimen was PBMCs, collected 180 days after allogeneic stem cell transplant. The receptors were sampled from a female patient younger than 45 who had an allogeneic stem cell transplant, so the T cells may come from the graft donor. Some clones in this sample may be carry-over from other donors' samples. The CDR3 runs from the conserved cysteine through the conserved F or W. The D gene is left open where the match is weak. Expanded clones get a size class; other rows say once, few or many, or leave the size out.

size	D	V	J	DNA	CDR3
NA	TRBD1	TRBV27	TRBJ2-7	TGTGCCAGCACCTATAGGAAAGGACAGGGCTTGTACGAGCAGTACTTC	CASTYRKGQGLYEQYF
few	TRBD1	TRBV2	TRBJ1-5	TGTGCCATAAGGGGGCAGACAAATCAGCCCCAGCATTTT	CAIRGQTNQPQHF
NA	NA	TRBV30	TRBJ1-2	TGTGCCTGGACTTTAAGGGTAAAGGCTAACTATGGCTACACCTTC	CAWTLRVKANYGYTF
once	TRBD2	TRBV7-2	TRBJ2-7	TGTGCCAGCCTCACCGATCGGGGGGCCTACGAGCAGTACTTC	CASLTDRGAYEQYF
NA	NA	TRBV6-6	TRBJ2-1	TGTGCCAGCAGTTACCCCGGGGAGCTCCTTGGTGAGCAGTTCTTC	CASSYPGELLGEQFF
once	TRBD2	TRBV5-1	TRBJ2-2	TGCGCCAGCAGCTTGACTAGCGGGGGAGGCGCCGGGGAGCTGTTTTTT	CASSLTSGGGAGELFF
NA	NA	TRBV6-5	TRBJ1-2	TGTGCCAGCGGCTTGGACAGAAGCTATGGCTACACCTTC	CASGLDRSYGYTF
NA	NA	TRBV2	TRBJ1-2	TGTGCCAGCATGGACAAGGATAACTATGGCTACACCTTC	CASMDKDNYGYTF
NA	NA	TRBV9	TRBJ2-1	TGTGCCAGCAGCGCGAGCTCCTACAATGAGCAGTTCTTC	CASSASSYNEQFF
NA	NA	TRBV21-1	TRBJ1-2	TGTGCCAGCAGCAACCAAGTCATACGGCCTTACTATGGCTACACCTTC	CASSNQVIRPYYGYTF
once	NA	TRBV6-5	TRBJ1-1	TGTGCCAGCAGTTGGGGCGACCTGAACACTGAAGCTTTCTTT	CASSWGDLNTEAFF
few	NA	TRBV7-9	TRBJ1-5	TGTGCCACCCAAGGGGGGAGCAATCAGCCCCAGCATTTT	CATQGGSNQPQHF
once	NA	TRBV6-1	TRBJ2-4	TGTGCCAGCAGTGATCGGGGGGCGGCCAAAAACATTCAGTACTTC	CASSDRGAAKNIQYF
NA	NA	TRBV10-3	TRBJ1-2	TGTGCCATCAGTGAGTCGAATGGCGGGACTCCTGGCTACACCTTC	CAISESNGGTPGYTF
NA	NA	TRBV4-2	TRBJ2-5	TGTGCCAGCAGCCAAGGACTAGTTCGGGAGACCCAGTACTTC	CASSQGLVRETQYF
NA	NA	TRBV11-2	TRBJ2-7	TGTGCCAGCAGCTTAGAAGGGGTTAGGAGCTCCTACGAGCAGTACTTC	CASSLEGVRSSYEQYF
NA	TRBD1	TRBV30	TRBJ1-1	TGTGCCTGGAGTAGAAGACAGGGGCATTTTGAAGCTTTCTTT	CAWSRRQGHFEAFF
NA	NA	TRBV5-1	TRBJ1-1	TGCGCCAGCAGCACGGACGGGACCACTGAAGCTTTCTTT	CASSTDGTTEAFF
NA	TRBD1	TRBV4-1	TRBJ1-1	TGCGCCAGCAGCCCCGGACAGGGTAGGACTGAAGCTTTCTTT	CASSPGQGRTEAFF
few	TRBD1	TRBV5-1	TRBJ1-6	TGCGCCAGCAGCTTGACAGGGGAACATAATTCACCCCTCCACTTT	CASSLTGEHNSPLHF
NA	NA	TRBV30	TRBJ1-2	TGTGCCTGGAGTGTAGAGGTATTGAGCTATGGCTACACCTTC	CAWSVEVLSYGYTF
NA	NA	TRBV4-1	TRBJ1-3	TGCGCCAGCAGCCAAGAAGCCAGGGCGTATGGAAACACCATATATTTT	CASSQEARAYGNTIYF
NA	NA	TRBV25-1	TRBJ2-1	TGTGCCAGCAGTGAATTCTGGGCAACCTACAATGAGCAGTTCTTC	CASSEFWATYNEQFF
NA	NA	TRBV11-1	TRBJ1-5	TGTGCCAGCAGCTTAAGTGCCGCTCAGCCCCAGCATTTT	CASSLSAAQPQHF
NA	NA	TRBV7-2	TRBJ2-3	TGTGCCAGCAGCCCCTACACAGATACGCAGTATTTT	CASSPYTDTQYF
NA	NA	TRBV6-5	TRBJ2-5	TGTGCCAGCAGTTACTCGGCAGGGGAAGAGACCCAGTACTTC	CASSYSAGEETQYF
NA	NA	TRBV29-1	TRBJ1-1	TGCAGCGTTGATATAAGGGGGGTTAATACTGAAGCTTTCTTT	CSVDIRGVNTEAFF
NA	TRBD1	TRBV30	TRBJ1-4	TGTGCCTGGACCAATATCCGGGACAGTCGGGAAAAACTGTTTTTT	CAWTNIRDSREKLFF
NA	TRBD2	TRBV27	TRBJ2-2	TGTGCCAGCAGTTTCATCTACGGGGGGGCGGGAACCGGGGAGCTGTTTTTT	CASSFIYGGAGTGELFF
medium-sized	NA	TRBV6-1	TRBJ2-7	TGTGCCAGCGCGTGGGCCCAATACGAGCAGTACTTC	CASAWAQYEQYF
NA	NA	TRBV6-6	TRBJ1-3	TGTGCCAGCAGAACGGACTCTGGAAACACCATATATTTT	CASRTDSGNTIYF
NA	NA	TRBV30	TRBJ1-6	TGTGCCTGGAGTGCTACGGGACGGAATAATTCACCCCTCCACTTT	CAWSATGRNNSPLHF
NA	NA	TRBV29-1	TRBJ2-3	TGCAGCCCTGGGGGGGCTGGCACAGATACGCAGTATTTT	CSPGGAGTDTQYF
NA	NA	TRBV6-1	TRBJ2-5	TGTGCCAGCACCGGGACCAAAAAAGAGACCCAGTACTTC	CASTGTKKETQYF
NA	NA	TRBV19	TRBJ2-5	TGTGCCAGTAGTATAGGTTTCGCGCAGACCCAGTACTTC	CASSIGFAQTQYF
NA	TRBD1	TRBV7-9	TRBJ2-6	TGTGCCAGCAGCTTATACAGGGGGGATTTTGGGGCCAACGTCCTGACTTTC	CASSLYRGDFGANVLTF
NA	NA	TRBV6-1	TRBJ2-5	TGTGCCAGCATTACCCTATGGGAAGAGACCCAGTACTTC	CASITLWEETQYF